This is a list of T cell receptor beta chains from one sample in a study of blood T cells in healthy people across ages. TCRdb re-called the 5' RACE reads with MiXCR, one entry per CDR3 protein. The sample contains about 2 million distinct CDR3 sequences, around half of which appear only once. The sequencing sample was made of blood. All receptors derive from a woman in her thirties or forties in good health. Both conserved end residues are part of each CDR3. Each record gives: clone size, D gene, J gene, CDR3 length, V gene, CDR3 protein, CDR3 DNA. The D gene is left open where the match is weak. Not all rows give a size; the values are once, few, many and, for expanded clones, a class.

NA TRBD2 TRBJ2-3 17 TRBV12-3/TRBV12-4 CASSFGRGGSSADTQYF TGTGCCAGCAGTTTTGGGCGGGGGGGCTCCAGCGCAGATACGCAGTATTTT
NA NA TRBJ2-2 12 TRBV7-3 CASVAGTGELFF TGTGCCAGCGTGGCGGGCACCGGGGAGCTGTTTTTT
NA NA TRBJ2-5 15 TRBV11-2 CASSPWDTTVETQYF TGTGCCAGCAGCCCTTGGGACACTACCGTGGAGACCCAGTACTTC
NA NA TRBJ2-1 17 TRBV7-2 CASRQNPAGSSYNEQFF TGTGCCAGCAGACAAAATCCGGCGGGGAGCTCCTACAATGAGCAGTTCTTC
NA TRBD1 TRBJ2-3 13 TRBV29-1 CSAPQGVTDTQYF TGCAGCGCCCCTCAGGGGGTCACAGATACGCAGTATTTT
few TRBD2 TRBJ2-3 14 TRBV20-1 CSASRPGGTDTQYF TGCAGTGCTAGTCGCCCGGGAGGAACAGATACGCAGTATTTT
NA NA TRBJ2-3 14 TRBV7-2 CASSLLDDPHTQYF TGTGCCAGCAGCTTATTGGACGATCCCCATACGCAGTATTTT
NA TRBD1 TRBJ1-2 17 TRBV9 CASSPRAGTGKNYGYTF TGTGCCAGCAGCCCCCGAGCCGGGACAGGGAAAAACTATGGCTACACCTTC
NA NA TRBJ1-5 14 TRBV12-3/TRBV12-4 CASSSAGGTQPQHF TGTGCCAGCAGTTCGGCCGGGGGCACTCAGCCCCAGCATTTT
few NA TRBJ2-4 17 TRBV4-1 CASSQDQVGLAKNIQYF TGCGCCAGCAGCCAAGATCAGGTGGGCCTAGCCAAAAACATTCAGTACTTC
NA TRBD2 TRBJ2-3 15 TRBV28 CASSFKRGGLDTQYF TGTGCCAGCAGTTTTAAGCGGGGGGGGCTGGATACGCAGTATTTT
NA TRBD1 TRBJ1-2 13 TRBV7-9 CASTTGTGRGYTF TGTGCCAGCACCACCGGGACAGGTCGAGGCTACACCTTC
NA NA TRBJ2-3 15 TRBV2 CASKRTGESTDTQYF TGTGCCAGCAAGAGAACGGGGGAGAGCACAGATACGCAGTATTTT
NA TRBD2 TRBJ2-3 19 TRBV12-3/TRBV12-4 CASSLALAGFISRTDTQYF TGTGCCAGCAGTTTAGCTCTAGCGGGGTTTATATCAAGAACAGATACGCAGTATTTT
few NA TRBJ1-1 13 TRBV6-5 CASSPSVGPEAFF TGTGCCAGCAGCCCCTCGGTGGGGCCTGAAGCTTTCTTT
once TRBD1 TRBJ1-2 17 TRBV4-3 CASNQDFGTGNDYGYTF TGCGCCAGCAACCAAGATTTTGGGACAGGGAACGACTATGGCTACACCTTC
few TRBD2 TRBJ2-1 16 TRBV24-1 CATSDSGTSGVGEQFF TGTGCCACCAGTGATTCCGGGACTAGCGGGGTCGGTGAGCAGTTCTTC
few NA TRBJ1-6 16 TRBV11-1 CASSLHRAGVRSPLHF TGTGCCAGCAGCTTACATCGTGCAGGGGTTCGGTCACCCCTCCACTTT
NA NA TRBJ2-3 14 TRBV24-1 CATSDLELTDTQYF TGTGCCACCAGTGATTTGGAGCTAACAGATACGCAGTATTTT
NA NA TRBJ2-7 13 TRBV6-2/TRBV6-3 CASSTTVSYEQYF TGTGCCAGCAGCACCACAGTCTCCTACGAGCAGTACTTC
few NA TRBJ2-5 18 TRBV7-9 CASSLVEVIGGEQETQYF TGTGCCAGCAGCTTAGTTGAGGTTATCGGAGGAGAACAAGAGACCCAGTACTTC
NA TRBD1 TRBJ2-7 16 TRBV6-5 CASSYSAGQASYEQYF TGTGCCAGCAGTTACTCGGCGGGACAGGCCTCCTACGAGCAGTACTTC
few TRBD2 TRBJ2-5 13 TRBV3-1 CATQGLAEETQYF TGTGCCACCCAGGGACTAGCTGAAGAGACCCAGTACTTC
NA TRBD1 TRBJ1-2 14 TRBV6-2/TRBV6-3 CASSNPTGGDGYTF TGTGCCAGCAGTAACCCGACAGGGGGAGATGGCTACACCTTC
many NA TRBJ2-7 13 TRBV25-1 CASSGQGGYEQYF TGCGCCAGCAGTGGCCAGGGGGGTTACGAGCAGTACTTC
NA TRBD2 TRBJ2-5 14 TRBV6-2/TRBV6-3 CASSARPREGTQYF TGTGCCAGCAGTGCCCGACCTAGGGAGGGGACCCAGTACTTC
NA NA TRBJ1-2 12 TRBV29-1 CSVRGRGEGYTF TGCAGCGTTCGGGGCAGGGGCGAGGGCTACACCTTC
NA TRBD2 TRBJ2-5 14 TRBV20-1 CSARLTSGVETQYF TGCAGTGCTAGACTGACTAGCGGGGTGGAGACCCAGTACTTC
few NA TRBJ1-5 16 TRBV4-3 CASSQDDRRHNQPQHF TGCGCCAGCAGCCAAGATGATAGGCGGCACAATCAGCCCCAGCATTTT
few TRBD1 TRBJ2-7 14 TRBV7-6 CASSLRRQGSEQYF TGTGCCAGCAGCTTACGGAGACAGGGTTCCGAGCAGTACTTC
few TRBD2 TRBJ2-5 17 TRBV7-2 CASSSTLVASGQETQYF TGTGCCAGCAGCTCTACTCTAGTCGCTAGCGGACAAGAGACCCAGTACTTC
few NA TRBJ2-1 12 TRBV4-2 CASSQGPGKQFF TGTGCCAGCAGCCAAGGGCCGGGCAAGCAGTTCTTC
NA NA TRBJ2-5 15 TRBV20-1 CSARDVALAKETQYF TGCAGTGCTAGAGATGTGGCCCTAGCGAAAGAGACCCAGTACTTC
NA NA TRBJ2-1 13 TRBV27 CASSPHLGNEQFF TGTGCCAGCAGTCCGCACCTAGGGAATGAGCAGTTCTTC
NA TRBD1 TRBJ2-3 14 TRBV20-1 CSAMDRTGTDTQYF TGCAGTGCTATGGACAGGACCGGCACAGATACGCAGTATTTT
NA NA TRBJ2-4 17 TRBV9 CASSPEGQGRAKNIQYF TGTGCCAGCAGCCCCGAGGGGCAGGGCAGAGCCAAAAACATTCAGTACTTC
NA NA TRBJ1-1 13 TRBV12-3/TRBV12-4 CASRSQWLTEAFF TGTGCCAGCAGGTCCCAGTGGCTGACTGAAGCTTTCTTT
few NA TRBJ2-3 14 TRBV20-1 CSARIGISTDTQYF TGCAGTGCTAGAATAGGGATAAGCACAGATACGCAGTATTTT
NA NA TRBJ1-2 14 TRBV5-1 CASSPTGPRYGYTF TGCGCCAGCAGCCCCACGGGTCCGCGCTATGGCTACACCTTC
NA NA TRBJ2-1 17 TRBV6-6 CASSYEGAGLGQNEQFF TGTGCCAGCAGTTACGAGGGGGCGGGGTTAGGACAGAATGAGCAGTTCTTC
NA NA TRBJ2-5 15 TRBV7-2 CASREQGVVQETQYF TGTGCCAGCAGAGAACAGGGCGTCGTCCAAGAGACCCAGTACTTC
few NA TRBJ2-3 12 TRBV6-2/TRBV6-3 CASSHIADTQYF TGTGCCAGCAGCCATATAGCCGATACGCAGTATTTT
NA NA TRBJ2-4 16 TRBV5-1 CASSLGASGAKNIQYF TGCGCCAGCAGCTTGGGGGCGTCGGGAGCCAAAAACATTCAGTACTTC
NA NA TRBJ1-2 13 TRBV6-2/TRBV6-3 CASRTGTDYGYTF TGTGCCAGCAGGACGGGGACGGACTATGGCTACACCTTC
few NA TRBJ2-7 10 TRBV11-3 CASSSLPQYF TGTGCCAGCAGCTCCCTCCCCCAGTACTTC
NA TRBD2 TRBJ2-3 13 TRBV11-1 CASSYWRGSTQYF TGTGCCAGCAGCTACTGGCGGGGGAGTACGCAGTATTTT
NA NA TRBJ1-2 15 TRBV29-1 CSVDHEEGKGYGYTF TGCAGCGTTGACCATGAGGAGGGTAAGGGCTATGGCTACACCTTC
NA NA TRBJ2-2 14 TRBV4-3 CASSPGELTGELFF TGCGCCAGCAGCCCGGGGGAATTAACCGGGGAGCTGTTTTTT
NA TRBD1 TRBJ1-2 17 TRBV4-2 CVSSQGDRGRSDYGYTF TGTGTCAGCAGCCAAGGGGACAGGGGGCGATCGGACTATGGCTACACCTTC
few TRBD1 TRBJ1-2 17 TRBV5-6 CASSLARDRQANYGYTF TGTGCCAGCAGCTTGGCTCGGGACAGACAAGCTAACTATGGCTACACCTTC
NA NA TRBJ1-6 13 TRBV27 CASSPLMVFPLHF TGTGCCAGCAGTCCTTTGATGGTTTTTCCCCTCCACTTT